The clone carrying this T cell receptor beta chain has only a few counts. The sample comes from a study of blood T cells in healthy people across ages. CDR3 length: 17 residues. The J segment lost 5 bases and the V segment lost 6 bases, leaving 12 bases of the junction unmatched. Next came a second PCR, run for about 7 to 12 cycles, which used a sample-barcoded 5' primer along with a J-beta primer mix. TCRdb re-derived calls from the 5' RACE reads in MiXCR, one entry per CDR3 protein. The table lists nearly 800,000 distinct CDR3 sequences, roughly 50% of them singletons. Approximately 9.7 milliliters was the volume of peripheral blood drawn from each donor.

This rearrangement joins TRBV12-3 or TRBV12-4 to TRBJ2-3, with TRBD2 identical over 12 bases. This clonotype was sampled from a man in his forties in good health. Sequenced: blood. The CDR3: CASRDLAGGSLVDTQYF. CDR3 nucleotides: TGTGCCAGCAGGGACCTAGCGGGGGGGTCTTTGGTAGATACGCAGTATTTT.